Below are 22 T cell receptor beta chains sequenced from a single sample in a study of blood T cell repertoires in COVID-19. TCRdb's table, derived via immunoSEQ multiplex PCR, lists solely in-frame clones and lacks some. The repertoire holds around 150,000 clones, with 92% as singletons. Material: peripheral blood. The receptors were gathered from a man aged 30 to 45 with COVID-19, enrolled during active disease.

The chain links TRBV4-3 to TRBJ2-3, with 7 bases that match TRBD2. This CDR3 region has 16 residues. V shed 3 bases, J shed 2 bases, and the junction held 8 bases outside the gene matches. From germline, CDR1 is LGHNA and CDR2 YSLEER. The CDR3 here is CASSQSSSGFTDTQYF. The CDR3 coding sequence is TGCGCCAGCAGCCAGTCCTCTAGCGGCTTCACAGATACGCAGTATTTT.

This sequence joins TRBV7-2 and TRBJ2-7; D is possibly TRBD1 (6 bases). Between the trimmed V and J ends, which lost 5 bases and 0 bases, there was a span of 11 bases. This CDR3 is built from 14 residues. CDR1 SGHTA and CDR2 FQGNSA come from the germline V gene. The CDR3, as DNA: TGTGCCAGCAGCCCCGACAGGTACTCCTACGAGCAGTACTTC. It translates to CASSPDRYSYEQYF. Combining the CDR3 with reference TRBV7-2 and TRBJ2-7 gives the whole variable domain GAGVSQSPSNKVTEKGKDVELRCDPISGHTALYWYRQSLGQGLEFLIYFQGNSAPDKSGLPSDRFSAERTGGSVSTLTIQRTQQEDSAVYLCASSPDRYSYEQYFGPGTRLTVT.

The V gene is TRBV30, the J gene TRBJ1-3; unclear D gene. Germline loops: CDR1 GTSNPN, CDR2 SVGIG (reference sequence). V lost 1 base and J 8 bases, leaving 6 bases between the germline ends. This CDR3 spans 11 amino acids. This CDR3 is CAWSGGYTIYF. The CDR3 DNA follows: TGTGCCTGGAGTGGCGGATACACCATATATTTT.

This clone was detected only once. The J gene is TRBJ2-3, the V gene TRBV4-2, with 8 bases fitting TRBD2. Trimming removed 0 bases from V and 4 bases from J; junction bases left unmatched: 9. CDR3 length: 17 amino acids. Per the germline V gene, CDR1 is LGHNA and CDR2 is YNFKEQ. CDR3 nucleotides: TGTGCCAGCAGCCAAGAGGGGACTAGAGGGTTGGCAGATACGCAGTATTTT. This encodes CASSQEGTRGLADTQYF.

The chain recombines TRBV10-1 with TRBJ2-1; 8 positions agree with TRBD2. The CDR3 has 18 residues. Germline loops: CDR1 WNHNN, CDR2 SYGVQD (reference sequence). V dropped 0 bases and J dropped 6; count of bases not matched to a gene: 13. In nucleotides, the CDR3 is TGCGCCAGCAGTGAGTCGAATTGGGGCGGGAGGAAGGTCAATGAGCAGTTCTTC. It yields the protein CASSESNWGGRKVNEQFF.

The chain links TRBV6-5 to TRBJ2-1; 12 bases fit TRBD1. The CDR3 runs 16 residues. V dropped 2 bases and J dropped 7; count of bases not matched to a gene: 6. CDR1 and CDR2 from the germline V gene are MNHEY and SVGAGI. The CDR3 region is CASSYRRDRGRNEQFF. The CDR3 DNA sequence: TGTGCCAGCAGTTACCGCCGGGACAGGGGGCGGAATGAGCAGTTCTTC.

The chain couples TRBV19 to TRBJ1-5, with 8 bases that match TRBD1. Trimming at V came to 2 bases and at J to 4 bases, leaving 10 bases not matched to a gene. This CDR3 contains 17 residues. The germline gives CDR1 LNHDA, CDR2 SQIVND (reference sequence). CDR3 DNA sequence: TGTGCCAGTAGTATATCAGCCAGGGGGCGATGGAATCAGCCCCAGCATTTT. Encoded protein: CASSISARGRWNQPQHF.

The rearrangement joins TRBV6-2 or TRBV6-3 to TRBJ2-3, with TRBD1 identical over 8 bases. There are 13 residues in the CDR3. Germline V lookup: CDR1 MNHEY, CDR2 SVGEGT. Trimming cost V 6 bases and J 4 bases; bases outside gene matches: 3. The CDR3 loop is CASSRDRSDTQYF. In DNA form, the CDR3 reads TGTGCCAGCAGCCGGGACAGGTCAGATACGCAGTATTTT.

The rearrangement uses TRBV5-1 and TRBJ1-1, with 7 bases fitting TRBD1. Germline values: CDR1 SGHRS, CDR2 YFSETQ. This CDR3 region has 15 residues. J was trimmed by 6 bases and V by 4 bases; bases with no gene match: 12. In DNA form, the CDR3 reads TGCGCCAGCAGCACGGGACAGTCGGGTTTCGCTGAAGCTTTCTTT. This sequence encodes CASSTGQSGFAEAFF.

This rearrangement joins TRBV6-5 to TRBJ2-6, with D perhaps matching TRBD1 (5 bases). There are 15 residues in the CDR3. Germline CDR1 reads MNHEY; CDR2 reads SVGAGI. Trimming stripped 6 bases from V and 1 base from J, with 10 bases between. CDR3 bases: TGTGCCAGCAGCCAAGCAGGGTCTGGGGCCAACGTCCTGACTTTC. This codes for CASSQAGSGANVLTF.

The chain employs TRBV2 and TRBJ2-2, with D perhaps matching TRBD1 (5 bases). The V gene lost 7 bases and the J gene lost 1 base, with 10 bases spanning the gap. CDR3 size: 14 residues. Germline V gene sequence: CDR1 SNHLY, CDR2 FYNNEI. The CDR3 DNA follows: TGTGCCAGCACTAAGGGGCAGAACACCGGGGAGCTGTTTTTT. This translates into CASTKGQNTGELFF.

This chain links TRBV15 with TRBJ2-3; 7 nucleotides match TRBD1. Losses at the gene ends were 0 bases for V and 0 bases for J; bases not matched to a gene: 6. Germline V gene sequence: CDR1 LNHNV, CDR2 YYDKDF (reference sequence). The CDR3 runs to 17 residues. CDR3 amino acids: CATSRDRGGPSTDTQYF. The CDR3 coding sequence is TGTGCCACCAGCAGAGATAGAGGGGGCCCTAGCACAGATACGCAGTATTTT.

The chain carries TRBV10-3 and TRBJ1-1; a possible D gene is TRBD1 (6 bases). This CDR3 is 13 amino acids long. Germline CDR1 ENHRY, CDR2 SYGVKD. V lost 6 bases, J lost 3 bases, and 11 bases lay in between. This chain's CDR3 is CAIRSRTDTEAFF. The CDR3 DNA sequence: TGTGCCATCAGGAGCCGGACAGACACTGAAGCTTTCTTT.

The chain employs TRBV30 and TRBJ1-4; a weak D match, TRBD1 (5 bases). CDR3 length equals 13 residues. V was trimmed by 5 bases and J by 7 bases, leaving 14 bases between them. CDR1 is GTSNPN, CDR2 SVGIG, per germline (reference sequence). CDR3 loop: CAWGAGTVEKLFF. The CDR3 DNA reads as TGTGCCTGGGGGGCGGGAACCGTTGAAAAACTGTTTTTT.

In nucleotides, the CDR3 is TGTGCCAGCAGCACCCAACAGGGGACTGAAGCTTTCTTT. This codes for CASSTQQGTEAFF. This chain links TRBV6-4 with TRBJ1-1, with 7 bases aligning to TRBD1. Germline V CDR1 and CDR2: MRHNA, SNTAGT. This CDR3 has 13 amino acids. V shed 6 bases, J shed 5 bases, and the junction held 6 bases outside the gene matches.

The chain joins TRBV6-5 to TRBJ2-5; TRBD2 is a possible D gene (5 bases). The germline V gene encodes CDR1 MNHEY and CDR2 SVGAGI. This CDR3 is built from 14 residues. Deletions cut 6 bases from V and 4 bases from J, with 15 bases between. Here the CDR3 reads CASRPGIPPETQYF. CDR3 sequence (DNA): TGTGCCAGCAGGCCGGGAATACCACCAGAGACCCAGTACTTC.

The rearrangement links TRBV9 to TRBJ1-2, with 7 bases aligning to TRBD1. CDR1 and CDR2 (germline): SGDLS, YYNGEE. The trim removed 3 bases at V and 4 bases at J, leaving 3 bases unmatched. There are 13 residues in the CDR3. CDR3 residues: CASSAGDSYGYTF. Written as DNA, the CDR3 is TGTGCCAGCAGCGCCGGGGACAGCTATGGCTACACCTTC.

The V gene is TRBV19, the J gene TRBJ1-1, with 7 bases identical to TRBD1. The CDR3 covers 15 residues. Germline values: CDR1 LNHDA, CDR2 SQIVND (reference sequence). The V and J ends lost 3 bases and 1 base, in that order; junction bases with no gene match: 5. The CDR3 DNA follows: TGTGCCAGTAGTATGATCGGGACAGCGAACACTGAAGCTTTCTTT. As protein: CASSMIGTANTEAFF. Variable domain in full (rest from reference TRBV19 and TRBJ1-1): DGGITQSPKYLFRKEGQNVTLSCEQNLNHDAMYWYRQDPGQGLRLIYYSQIVNDFQKGDIAEGYSVSREKKESFPLTVTSAQKNPTAFYLCASSMIGTANTEAFFGQGTRLTVV.

The chain employs TRBV4-2 and TRBJ2-1, with D unclear. Trimming removed 4 bases from V and 6 bases from J, with 16 bases in between. CDR1 LGHNA and CDR2 YNFKEQ come from the germline V gene. This CDR3 has 15 residues. Here the CDR3 DNA reads TGTGCCAGCAGCCCACTCCTAATTTACCTCAATGAGCAGTTCTTC. It encodes CASSPLLIYLNEQFF.

This rearrangement joins TRBV11-3 to TRBJ2-1; TRBD2 matches 9 bases. After removal of 3 bases from V and 6 bases from J, the junction contained 0 bases not matched to a gene. The CDR3 spans 13 residues. In germline, CDR1 is SGHNT, CDR2 YENEEA. The CDR3 DNA follows: TGTGCCAGCAGCTTGGGACTAGCCAATGAGCAGTTCTTC. It translates to CASSLGLANEQFF.

The chain links TRBV5-1 to TRBJ1-5; 7 nucleotides line up with TRBD1. This CDR3 contains 18 residues. Germline assignment: CDR1 SGHRS and CDR2 YFSETQ. The ends lost 4 bases at V and 0 bases at J; junction bases unmatched: 13. DNA for the CDR3: TGCGCCAGCAGCCCCACCGAGAACAGGGGCTCTAGCAATCAGCCCCAGCATTTT. Protein: CASSPTENRGSSNQPQHF.

The chain recombines TRBV18 with TRBJ1-5, with a weak D call TRBD1 (5 bases). CDR1 is KGHSH and CDR2 is LQKENI in the germline V gene. V lost 5 bases, J lost 4 bases, and 9 bases lay in between. The CDR3 is 13 residues long. The CDR3 DNA follows: TGTGCCAGCTCAGGGGCAGTTAATCAGCCCCAGCATTTT. Its translation is CASSGAVNQPQHF.